One and the same sample provided the 11 T cell receptor beta chains below, sequenced in a study of beta chain features in type 1 diabetes (dated by TCRdb to the late 2010s). The study at large found these results: Type 1 diabetes patients showed a moderate but significant shortening of TCRB CDR3 length in all four CD4+ subsets.

No antigen is known for these receptors. Library generation was performed with the immunoSEQ multiplex PCR assay. The High Capacity cDNA Reverse Transcription Kit was used to reverse transcribe all of the isolated RNA, meaning that expressed TCRB transcripts were what got sequenced. TCRdb mirrors the immuneACCESS table, restricted to in-frame sequences. Some clones are absent from its copies; in checked studies, under half trace to an unresolved V gene, and the reason for the others is unknown. The sample data list more than 250,000 clones, and around 16% of these were observed just once. Of the sample, approximately 0.015% falls within the top ten clones. The sample comprised naive CD4+ T cells from blood. What the cell subset or site label conveys for this sample: true naive CD4+ T cells. The receptor set was obtained from a man between 18 and 29 years old with type 1 diabetes.

This clone has more than one count but fewer than ten. The V call is TRBV20-1, the J call TRBJ2-7; D uncertain. The CDR3 loop spans 11 amino acids. Germline CDR1 is DFQATT and CDR2 is SNEGSKA (reference sequence). Between the trimmed V and J ends, which lost 6 bases and 4 bases, there was a span of 10 bases. The CDR3 nucleotides are TGCAGTGCCACCCGAGCTTACGAGCAGTACTTC. It encodes CSATRAYEQYF.

This clone turned up a few times. The chain carries TRBV28 and TRBJ2-3; tentative D call: TRBD2 (6 bases). The V and J ends lost 5 bases and 3 bases respectively, with 12 bases between them. The germline V gene encodes CDR1 MDHEN and CDR2 SYDVKM. This CDR3 contains 14 residues. This CDR3 reads CASSAPEGTDTQYF. CDR3 nucleotides: TGTGCCAGCAGTGCGCCGGAGGGGACAGATACGCAGTATTTT.

This clone was counted only a few times. The rearrangement links TRBV2 to TRBJ2-5; 9 bases match TRBD1. The germline CDR1 and CDR2 sequences are SNHLY and FYNNEI. CDR3 length: 16 residues. Trimming took 3 bases from V and 7 from J; bases not matched to a gene: 12. The CDR3 is CASSEGLQGARGTQYF. CDR3 bases: TGTGCCAGCAGTGAGGGCTTACAGGGGGCGCGTGGGACCCAGTACTTC.

In its sample, this clone was seen a few times. The rearrangement uses TRBV7-8 and TRBJ2-1; D possibly corresponds to TRBD2 (5 bases). This CDR3 contains 12 residues. V was cut by 5 bases and J by 6 bases, with 8 bases left in between. Germline CDR1 reads SGHVS; CDR2 reads FQNEAQ. CDR3 sequence reads: CASSPLANEQFF. CDR3 coding DNA: TGTGCCAGCAGCCCGCTAGCCAATGAGCAGTTCTTC. Looking up the rest from reference TRBV7-8 and TRBJ2-1 gives the full variable domain: GAGVSQSPRYKVAKRGQDVALRCDPISGHVSLFWYQQALGQGPEFLTYFQNEAQLDKSGLPSDRFFAERPEGSVSTLKIQRTQQEDSAVYLCASSPLANEQFFGPGTRLTVL.

The gene calls are TRBV19 and TRBJ2-3, with D perhaps matching TRBD1 (5 bases). Trimming left V 1 base short and J 9 bases short, with 11 bases between. The germline V gene has CDR1 LNHDA and CDR2 SQIVND (reference sequence). The CDR3 runs to 13 residues. CDR3 protein: CASSIAGSGTQYF. The DNA for the CDR3 is TGTGCCAGTAGTATAGCAGGGTCTGGGACGCAGTATTTT. Variable domain in full (rest from reference TRBV19 and TRBJ2-3): DGGITQSPKYLFRKEGQNVTLSCEQNLNHDAMYWYRQDPGQGLRLIYYSQIVNDFQKGDIAEGYSVSREKKESFPLTVTSAQKNPTAFYLCASSIAGSGTQYFGPGTRLTVL.

This clone was observed a few times. V and J are TRBV7-2 and TRBJ2-5; TRBD2 aligns across 7 bases. The CDR3 consists of 15 residues. Germline V lookup: CDR1 SGHTA, CDR2 FQGNSA. J was trimmed by 4 bases and V by 4 bases; bases with no gene match: 9. CDR3 sequence: CASSSWTGGPETQYF. DNA for the CDR3: TGTGCCAGCAGCTCTTGGACGGGGGGTCCAGAGACCCAGTACTTC.

V is TRBV5-4 and J is TRBJ2-7; 9 nucleotides agree with TRBD1. This CDR3 has 15 residues. J was trimmed by 4 bases and V by 4 bases; bases with no gene match: 9. Germline V gives CDR1 SGHNT, CDR2 YYREEE (reference sequence). The CDR3 DNA is TGTGCCAGCAGCGCGGGACAGGGTCGCCAATACGAGCAGTACTTC. Amino acid sequence: CASSAGQGRQYEQYF.

This clone turned up a few times. The genes are TRBV11-2 and TRBJ2-3, with 9 bases fitting TRBD2. Trimming removed 4 bases from V and 1 base from J; junction bases left unmatched: 15. This CDR3 is 19 amino acids long. Germline CDR1 and CDR2: SGHAT and FQNNGV. The CDR3, as DNA: TGTGCCAGCAGCTGGATGTTAGGGCGGGGGGGCCCGGGCACAGATACGCAGTATTTT. This translates into CASSWMLGRGGPGTDTQYF.

This chain links TRBV5-4 with TRBJ2-1; 8 bases map to TRBD2. This CDR3 spans 16 amino acids. Germline-derived CDR1 and CDR2 are SGHNT and YYREEE (reference sequence). V trimming: 2 bases; J trimming: 1 base; junction bases outside the gene matches: 5. The CDR3 here is CASSFSPGGSYNEQFF. The DNA of the CDR3 is TGTGCCAGCAGCTTCAGTCCGGGGGGGTCCTACAATGAGCAGTTCTTC.

This clone turned up a few times. This sequence joins TRBV7-2 and TRBJ2-2; 8 positions agree with TRBD2. Germline V gene sequence: CDR1 SGHTA, CDR2 FQGNSA. This CDR3 region has 15 residues. After removal of 4 bases from V and 1 base from J, the junction contained 2 bases not matched to a gene. The CDR3 spells CASSSGGGNTGELFF. CDR3 sequence (DNA): TGTGCCAGCAGCTCGGGAGGGGGGAACACCGGGGAGCTGTTTTTT.

This chain joins TRBV2 and TRBJ2-4; D unclear. The ends were cut back, 6 bases at V and 0 bases at J, with 12 bases in the middle. Germline loops: CDR1 SNHLY, CDR2 FYNNEI. The CDR3 spans 15 residues. The CDR3 DNA follows: TGTGCCAGCAGCCCCGAAGCACTAGCCAAAAACATTCAGTACTTC. Its translation: CASSPEALAKNIQYF.